These T cell receptor beta chains were read from a single sample in a study of persistence of HIV-infected CD4 T cells. Sequencing used immunoSEQ multiplex PCR; TCRdb keeps in-frame clones, though not all of them. This sample has under 60,000 clones, with more than 60% found just once. Antigens for these TCRs are unknown. The sample consisted of CD4+ T cells sorted from PBMCs after approximately 19-hour stimulation, taken from a patient who received antiretroviral therapy. Source of these receptors: an adult man with HIV who was CMV-seropositive. CDR3s include the opening cysteine and the closing phenylalanine or tryptophan. A D gene is named only where the DNA matches it firmly. Expanded clones are given a class, and other clones once, few, many or no size at all.

V	length	size	D	J	DNA	CDR3
TRBV4-1	14	.	.	TRBJ2-3	TGCGCCAGCAGGCCACTCCTACGGGGAGATACGCAGTATTTT	CASRPLLRGDTQYF
TRBV7-6	16	once	.	TRBJ1-4	TGTGCCAGCAGCTTACGGGGGGCGCGAACTAATGAAAAACTGTTTTTT	CASSLRGARTNEKLFF
TRBV19	11	.	.	TRBJ2-2	TGTGCCAGTGGAACAGGGCGGGAGCTGTTTTTT	CASGTGRELFF
TRBV5-4	14	.	TRBD1	TRBJ1-1	TGTGCCAGCATCTTACAGGGGGCGCACACTGAAGCTTTCTTT	CASILQGAHTEAFF
TRBV28	11	.	.	TRBJ2-3	TGTGCCAGCAGTTTATACCGTACGCAGTATTTT	CASSLYRTQYF
TRBV12-3/TRBV12-4	13	few	.	TRBJ1-1	TGTGCCAGCAGTTTCGGGGAGAAGGGGGAAGCTTTCTTT	CASSFGEKGEAFF
TRBV19	16	few	TRBD1	TRBJ1-2	TGTGCCAGTAGTATGGGCGGACAGGGGAAAAATTATGGCTACACCTTC	CASSMGGQGKNYGYTF
TRBV5-1	14	few	.	TRBJ1-5	TGCGCCAGCAGCTTGGAGGGCACTAATCAGCCCCAGCATTTT	CASSLEGTNQPQHF
TRBV10-3	16	.	TRBD2	TRBJ2-3	TGTGCCATCAGTGCCCTGGATAGCGGGGCCTCAGATACGCAGTATTTT	CAISALDSGASDTQYF
TRBV7-2	15	.	TRBD1	TRBJ1-2	TGTGCCAGCAGGGGACAGGGGTATGCTAGCTATGGCTACACCTTC	CASRGQGYASYGYTF
TRBV3-1/TRBV3-2	16	.	TRBD2	TRBJ2-1	TGTGCCAGCAGCCTTCCTCTTAGCGGGAGAAGGAATGAGCAGTTCTTC	CASSLPLSGRRNEQFF
TRBV6-6	16	.	.	TRBJ1-2	TGTGCCAGCAGTTACTCAGCGGGACTCGTCTCATATGGCTACACCTTC	CASSYSAGLVSYGYTF
TRBV9	13	.	.	TRBJ1-1	TGTGCCAGCAGCGTAGTTACTGAGACTGAAGCTTTCTTT	CASSVVTETEAFF
TRBV15	19	.	.	TRBJ1-1	TGTGCCACCAGCAGAGATAGGGAGAGGTGGCCGGGGGGGAACACTGAAGCTTTCTTT	CATSRDRERWPGGNTEAFF
TRBV28	16	.	TRBD2	TRBJ2-3	TGTGCCAGCAGTTTAACTAGCGGGAGGACTACAGATACGCAGTATTTT	CASSLTSGRTTDTQYF
TRBV7-9	14	few	.	TRBJ2-2	TGTGCCAGCAGAGCCGCGGGCCGAACCGGGGAGCTGTTTTTT	CASRAAGRTGELFF
TRBV3-1/TRBV3-2	13	once	.	TRBJ1-2	TGTGCCAGCAGCCCGGGACTGAGCTATGGCTACACCTTC	CASSPGLSYGYTF
TRBV24-1	16	.	TRBD2	TRBJ2-1	TGTGCCACCAGTGACCCAATAGCGGGGGGCCGTAGTGAGCAGTTCTTC	CATSDPIAGGRSEQFF
TRBV5-1	15	.	.	TRBJ2-2	TGCGCCAGCATGTTTCTGGGATTGGGCACCGGGGAGCTGTTTTTT	CASMFLGLGTGELFF
TRBV23-1	14	once	TRBD1	TRBJ1-2	TGCGCCAGCAGCCATACAGGGGGCAGCTATGGCTACACCTTC	CASSHTGGSYGYTF
TRBV5-1	16	once	TRBD2	TRBJ2-1	TGCGCCAGCAGCTTGTCAGGGAGGGCCTCCGTGGATGAGCAGTTCTTC	CASSLSGRASVDEQFF
TRBV2	15	once	.	TRBJ1-1	TGTGCCAGCAGATTGAACAGGGCGGCGAACACTGAAGCTTTCTTT	CASRLNRAANTEAFF
TRBV3-1/TRBV3-2	18	.	TRBD2	TRBJ2-6	TGTGCCAGCACCAGGCGCCTAGCGGTAGACTCTGGGGCCAACGTCCTGACTTTC	CASTRRLAVDSGANVLTF
TRBV29-1	14	.	.	TRBJ2-3	TGCAGCGTTACCGGGACCCCTGGCACAGATACGCAGTATTTT	CSVTGTPGTDTQYF
TRBV18	14	.	.	TRBJ2-7	TGTGCCAGCTCACCGCCCAACTTGGGATACGAGCAGTACTTC	CASSPPNLGYEQYF
TRBV28	17	.	.	TRBJ1-5	TGTGCCAGCAGTGATACCTCAGGCAGGGGTAGCAATCAGCCCCAGCATTTT	CASSDTSGRGSNQPQHF
TRBV10-3	15	.	.	TRBJ1-4	TGTGCCATCAGAGGGACCGGAGGCTCTAATGAAAAACTGTTTTTT	CAIRGTGGSNEKLFF
TRBV7-2	15	.	.	TRBJ2-6	TGTGCCAGCAGGAGAGGAGGGTCTGGGGCCAACGTCCTGACTTTC	CASRRGGSGANVLTF
TRBV6-2/TRBV6-3	17	.	TRBD1	TRBJ1-1	TGTGCCAGCAGCCCCAGGGGGAACACCGTGATCAACACTGAAGCTTTCTTT	CASSPRGNTVINTEAFF
TRBV2	13	.	TRBD1	TRBJ1-5	TGTGCCAGCAGGGACAGGGCCGGTCAGCCCCAGCATTTT	CASRDRAGQPQHF
TRBV27	14	.	TRBD2	TRBJ2-3	TGTGCCAGCAGTCTTGCGGGAGGTCCAGATACGCAGTATTTT	CASSLAGGPDTQYF
TRBV19	14	.	TRBD1	TRBJ1-2	TGTGCCAGTAGACCGGACAGGGAGAACTATGGCTACACCTTC	CASRPDRENYGYTF